This T cell receptor (beta chain) emerged from a study of beta chain features in type 1 diabetes. Expressed TCRB transcripts were sequenced, since all the RNA that had been isolated was reverse transcribed. Clones were sequenced by immunoSEQ multiplex PCR, and TCRdb holds only the in-frame ones, with some missing. The repertoire holds more than 300,000 clones, roughly 12% seen once, with about 0.018% in the top ten. This receptor was obtained from a man between 18 and 35 years old in good health. What was sequenced was naive CD4+ T cells from blood.

The chain's CDR3 is CASSKGQGGYGYTF. The CDR3, as DNA: TGTGCCAGCAGCAAAGGACAGGGTGGCTATGGCTACACCTTC. The chain couples TRBV7-9 to TRBJ1-2; the match to TRBD1 covers 8 bases. Germline CDR1 reads SEHNR; CDR2 reads FQNEAQ (reference sequence). Germline trimming cut 5 bases from V and 4 bases from J; bases unmatched to any gene: 6. The CDR3 runs to 14 residues.